Listed here are 28 T cell receptor beta chains from one sample, sequenced in a study of identical twins. From the 5' RACE reads, TCRdb called clonotypes with MiXCR, one entry per CDR3 protein. Of 200,000 to 300,000 distinct CDR3 sequences in the sample, 5.5% to 8% were seen once. These data also featured in a second study, about yellow fever vaccine responses in identical twins.

The sequencing sample was made of memory (CD45RO+) T cells sorted from blood. These receptors were collected from a woman aged 18-35 years in good health.

This clonotype showed up just a few times. The rearrangement joins TRBV15 to TRBJ1-5, with TRBD1 matching 8 bases. The germline CDR1 and CDR2 sequences are LNHNV and YYDKDF (reference sequence). This CDR3 is built from 17 residues. Germline trimming cut 0 bases from V and 3 bases from J; bases unmatched to any gene: 7. The CDR3 nucleotides read TGTGCCACCAGCAGAGATGGCCCAGGGGGCATCAATCAGCCCCAGCATTTT. Translating it yields CATSRDGPGGINQPQHF.

This rearrangement joins TRBV3-1 to TRBJ2-5; D might be TRBD1 or TRBD2, each matching 5 bases. The CDR3 runs 15 residues. Germline V lookup: CDR1 LGHDT, CDR2 YNNKEL (reference sequence). Trimming shortened V by 1 base and J by 5 bases, and 14 bases separated the two germline ends. The CDR3 DNA is TGTGCCAGCAGCCAAGCTGTCAGGGCGGGCGAGACCCAGTACTTC. Residues: CASSQAVRAGETQYF.

This clonotype was detected a few times. The rearrangement joins TRBV27 to TRBJ2-7, with a tentative D call TRBD2 (6 bases). Trimming left V 8 bases short and J 3 bases short, with 32 bases between. The germline V gene encodes CDR1 MNHEY and CDR2 SMNVEV (reference sequence). The CDR3 loop spans 19 amino acids. The CDR3, as DNA: TGTGCCAGCGCCTGCTATCGGACTCCCCGCCGGAGGGACTGCTACGAGCAGTACGTC. It translates to CASACYRTPRRRDCYEQYV.

This clonotype was counted ten times or more. The gene calls are TRBV24-1 and TRBJ2-1, with D hard to call. Germline V gene data show CDR1 as KGHDR and CDR2 as SFDVKD. V lost 2 bases and J lost 16, with 14 bases in between. The CDR3 runs to 12 residues. The CDR3 loop is CATSDYKTAVFF. The CDR3 DNA follows: TGTGCCACCAGTGATTACAAAACCGCCGTTTTCTTC.

This clonotype turned up a few times. The rearrangement joins TRBV29-1 to TRBJ2-1; no definite D call. V lost 1 base, J lost 8 bases, and 9 bases lay in between. The CDR3 runs to 12 residues. The V gene's germline CDR1 is SQVTM and CDR2 ANQGSEA. The CDR3 reads CSVEAQVDEQFF. Here the CDR3 DNA reads TGCAGCGTTGAAGCACAAGTTGATGAGCAGTTCTTC.

This clonotype has more than one count but fewer than ten. V and J are TRBV12-3 or TRBV12-4 and TRBJ2-3, with D uncertain. Trimming stripped 2 bases from V and 6 bases from J, with 9 bases between. CDR3 size: 13 residues. In nucleotides, the CDR3 is TGTGCCAGCAGTTTATCAACCTCCGATACGCAGTATTTT. Translated, it gives CASSLSTSDTQYF.

This clonotype was counted ten times or more. The chain is built from TRBV21-1 and TRBJ1-1. TRBV21-1 is a pseudogene locus. The CDR3 contains 15 residues. The CDR3 sequence is CASSKRKGRGTEAFF. The CDR3 DNA sequence: TGTGCCAGCAGCAAACGGAAAGGGAGGGGCACTGAAGCTTTCTTT.

This clonotype was found a few times. This chain joins TRBV27 and TRBJ2-1; a weak D match, TRBD2 (6 bases). This CDR3 is 16 amino acids long. V gave up 5 bases and J gave up 8 bases, with 22 bases separating them. Germline V gives CDR1 MNHEY, CDR2 SMNVEV (reference sequence). The CDR3 here is CASSQDYFGLSDEQFF. The CDR3 region has the DNA TGTGCCAGCAGTCAGGACTATTTTGGCTTGTCGGATGAGCAGTTCTTC.

V is TRBV6-1 and J is TRBJ1-2; no firm D call. With 6 bases removed from V and 8 bases from J, the gap between germline ends came to 16 bases. The germline gives CDR1 MNHNS, CDR2 SASEGT. This CDR3 contains 13 residues. CDR3 DNA: TGTGCCAGCAGACCCCCTAGACCGGGCGGCTACACCTTC. Translating it yields CASRPPRPGGYTF.

This clonotype was detected only a few times. The J gene is TRBJ1-2, the V gene TRBV28; TRBD1 agrees at 7 bases. Germline V CDR1 and CDR2: MDHEN, SYDVKM. The CDR3 is 14 residues long. J gave up 5 bases and V 3 bases, and 6 bases lay outside the gene matches. The CDR3 loop reads CASSLGQRSYGYTF. CDR3 DNA sequence: TGTGCCAGCAGTTTGGGACAGCGATCATATGGCTACACCTTC.

The chain recombines TRBV5-1 with TRBJ2-7, with TRBD1 identical over 10 bases. The CDR3 contains 18 residues. Germline CDR1 reads SGHRS; CDR2 reads YFSETQ. With V trimmed by 4 bases and J by 4 bases, 17 bases remained unmatched. The CDR3 protein is CASSPGFVSGQGLYEQYV. The DNA for the CDR3 is TGCGCCAGCAGCCCAGGTTTCGTGTCGGGACAGGGGTTATACGAGCAGTACGTC.

This clonotype has at least ten counts. The rearrangement uses TRBV5-1 and TRBJ1-6; D is possibly TRBD1 (5 bases). CDR1 SGHRS and CDR2 YFSETQ come from the germline V gene. V was clipped by 0 bases and J by 10 bases, with 14 bases between them. The CDR3 sequence is 15 residues long. The CDR3 bases are TGCGCCAGCAGCTTGGCTACAGGTTCTACGTCACCCCTCCACTTT. It specifies CASSLATGSTSPLHF.

This clonotype was counted ten times or more. The rearrangement joins TRBV24-1 to TRBJ2-1; 9 positions agree with TRBD1. After removal of 11 bases from V and 3 bases from J, the junction contained 10 bases not matched to a gene. This CDR3 is built from 15 residues. Germline CDR1 is KGHDR and CDR2 is SFDVKD. CDR3 bases: TGTGCCATCGGGTCGGACAGGGGAGACTACAATGAGCAGTTCTTC. Encoded protein: CAIGSDRGDYNEQFF.

This chain joins TRBV3-1 and TRBJ2-5; D not resolved. CDR1 and CDR2 from the germline V gene are LGHDT and YNNKEL (reference sequence). V was clipped by 2 bases and J by 0 bases, with 4 bases between them. The CDR3 runs 13 residues. CDR3 in amino acids: CASSQSYQETQYF. The CDR3 DNA follows: TGTGCCAGCAGCCAATCATACCAAGAGACCCAGTACTTC.

The chain joins TRBV27 to TRBJ2-1, with 13 bases lining up with TRBD2. After removal of 4 bases from V and 8 bases from J, the junction contained 2 bases not matched to a gene. This CDR3 has 14 residues. CDR1 MNHEY and CDR2 SMNVEV come from the germline V gene (reference sequence). In DNA, the CDR3 is TGTGCCAGCAGTTGGACTAGCGGGAGCCATGAGCAGTTCTTC. Protein sequence: CASSWTSGSHEQFF.

This clonotype appeared a few times. This rearrangement joins TRBV6-1 to TRBJ1-4, with TRBD1 as a possible D gene (5 bases). Germline-derived CDR1 and CDR2 are MNHNS and SASEGT. Trimming cost V 8 bases and J 7 bases, with 17 bases left between them. The CDR3 runs to 14 residues. CDR3 in amino acids: CASRATVHSEKLFF. CDR3 in DNA: TGTGCCAGCCGGGCGACAGTGCATAGTGAAAAACTGTTTTTT.

This clonotype was recorded many times. The chain uses TRBV5-1 and TRBJ2-1; perhaps TRBD1 as D (5 bases). The CDR3 spans 15 residues. Germline V gives CDR1 SGHRS, CDR2 YFSETQ. V dropped 4 bases and J dropped 8 bases, with 19 bases sitting between them. DNA for the CDR3: TGCGCCAGCAGCCAGGGCGACCGCTTACAGGATGAGCAGTTCTTC. As protein: CASSQGDRLQDEQFF.

This clonotype was seen many times. The V gene is TRBV5-6, the J gene TRBJ1-2; D possibly corresponds to TRBD1 (5 bases). Trimming stripped 2 bases from V and 4 bases from J, with 12 bases between. This CDR3 spans 14 amino acids. Germline assignment: CDR1 SGHDT and CDR2 YYEEEE. This CDR3 reads CASSFGGRAYGYTF. The CDR3, as DNA: TGTGCCAGCAGCTTTGGGGGTCGCGCCTATGGCTACACCTTC.

This clonotype was seen ten or more times. The chain couples TRBV20-1 to TRBJ2-7, with TRBD2 matching over 12 bases. The CDR3 contains 15 residues. Germline CDR1 reads DFQATT; CDR2 reads SNEGSKA (reference sequence). The ends lost 6 bases at V and 5 bases at J; junction bases unmatched: 11. CDR3 sequence (DNA): TGCAGTGCGGGAGCCGCTAGCGGGGGGGGAAACGAGCAGTACTTC. It yields the protein CSAGAASGGGNEQYF.

This clonotype was seen ten or more times. The rearrangement links TRBV5-1 to TRBJ2-1; 11 bases are shared with TRBD2. CDR3 length: 17 residues. Germline trimming cut 4 bases from V and 7 bases from J; bases unmatched to any gene: 13. Germline assignment: CDR1 SGHRS and CDR2 YFSETQ. The CDR3 reads CASSLRAASGGKNEQFF. The CDR3 DNA reads as TGCGCCAGCAGCCTCAGGGCGGCTAGCGGGGGGAAAAATGAGCAGTTCTTC.

CDR3 protein: CASSLGHRNQPQHF. In DNA form, the CDR3 reads TGTGCCAGCAGTTTGGGCCACAGAAATCAGCCCCAGCATTTT. The chain couples TRBV28 to TRBJ1-5; no clear D gene. The CDR3 is 14 residues long. Deletions cut 3 bases from V and 4 bases from J, with 10 bases between. The germline V gene encodes CDR1 MDHEN and CDR2 SYDVKM.

This clonotype has a count of ten or more. The chain carries TRBV6-5 and TRBJ1-4, with D uncertain. V lost 2 bases, J lost 5 bases, and 9 bases lay in between. CDR3 length equals 14 residues. CDR1 is MNHEY and CDR2 is SVGAGI in the germline V gene. The DNA for the CDR3 is TGTGCCAGCAGTTACGGGGAGGGAAATGAAAAACTGTTTTTT. Translated, it gives CASSYGEGNEKLFF.

This clonotype was observed a few times. The chain has TRBV24-1 and TRBJ2-2, with 10 nucleotides matching TRBD2. Per the germline V gene, CDR1 is KGHDR and CDR2 is SFDVKD. The length of the CDR3 is 16 residues. Trimming cost V 6 bases and J 3 bases; bases outside gene matches: 6. In nucleotides, the CDR3 is TGTGCCACCAGTCAAAGCGGGGGGGGGCACACCGGGGAGCTGTTTTTT. Protein product: CATSQSGGGHTGELFF.

This clonotype showed up just a few times. The chain recombines TRBV20-1 with TRBJ2-7; 9 nucleotides agree with TRBD1. V was pared by 2 bases and J by 0 bases, with 5 bases of the junction left unmatched. CDR1 and CDR2 from the germline V gene are DFQATT and SNEGSKA (reference sequence). The CDR3 sequence is 15 residues long. CDR3 loop: CSARNPGQGSYEQYF. CDR3 in DNA: TGCAGTGCTAGAAACCCGGGACAGGGCTCCTACGAGCAGTACTTC.

Ten or more counts support this clonotype. The J gene is TRBJ2-5, the V gene TRBV5-1, with TRBD2 as a possible D gene (6 bases). Germline CDR1 reads SGHRS; CDR2 reads YFSETQ. Between the trimmed V and J ends, which lost 4 bases and 1 base, there was a span of 11 bases. This CDR3 region has 14 residues. CDR3 nucleotide sequence: TGCGCCAGCAGCCTAGGGACTTCCCAAGAGACCCAGTACTTC. It codes for CASSLGTSQETQYF.

The table lists this clonotype with a few counts. The chain is built from TRBV6-5 and TRBJ2-2, with TRBD2 as a possible D gene (5 bases). V lost 0 bases and J lost 5, with 13 bases in between. Per the germline V gene, CDR1 is MNHEY and CDR2 is SVGAGI. The CDR3 is 16 amino acids. Written as DNA, the CDR3 is TGTGCCAGCAGTTACTCGAGTGGGAGACGGACCGGGGAGCTGTTTTTT. Translated, it gives CASSYSSGRRTGELFF.

This clonotype was seen only a few times. The rearrangement joins TRBV5-1 to TRBJ2-1; D gene unclear. Germline-derived CDR1 and CDR2 are SGHRS and YFSETQ. V shed 2 bases and J shed 5 bases, with 20 bases lying between them. This CDR3 is 17 amino acids long. CDR3 bases: TGCGCCAGCAGCTTATCGCCAAACGAGAAAAAGAACAATGAGCAGTTCTTC. Translation gives CASSLSPNEKKNNEQFF.

This clonotype has a count of ten or more. This chain joins TRBV4-2 and TRBJ1-1, with no clear D. Looked up from germline, CDR1 is LGHNA and CDR2 is YNFKEQ. With 4 bases removed from V and 1 base from J, the gap between germline ends came to 7 bases. The CDR3 totals 13 residues. The CDR3, as DNA: TGTGCCAGCAGCCCGTCCGAGAACACTGAAGCTTTCTTT. Amino acids: CASSPSENTEAFF.